Listed here are 25 T cell receptor beta chains from one sample, sequenced in a study of regulatory T cells in long-lasting Graves disease. Time point denoted: newly diagnosed GD, antithyroid drugs for less than 3 months. RNA isolated from PBMCs was used to make the TCR library. Library construction for TCR beta used iRepertoire HTBI primers and Arm-PCR of CDR3 regions. One entry per CDR3 protein results from TCRdb running MiXCR on the multiplex PCR reads. The profile shows about 440,000 distinct CDR3 sequences, about 15% of them singletons. These same data were also listed under a study on T cells in Graves' hyperthyroidism and ophthalmopathy.

Sequences were derived from peripheral blood mononuclear cells (PBMCs), sampled at new diagnosis, from a patient treated with antithyroid drugs. These TCRs come from a woman in her twenties or thirties with Graves disease.

There are many counts of this clonotype. This chain links TRBV7-9 with TRBJ2-1; TRBD1 aligns across 7 bases. With 3 bases clipped from V and 5 bases from J, the junction kept 7 bases outside the gene matches. In germline, CDR1 is SEHNR, CDR2 FQNEAQ (reference sequence). The CDR3 covers 15 residues. CDR3 bases: TGTGCCAGCAGCTTCAAGGGGGCCGAACACAATGAGCAGTTCTTC. Translated, it gives CASSFKGAEHNEQFF.

This clonotype was detected a few times. A read error may be the cause here, since a much bigger clone is one base away. The gene calls are TRBV20-1 and TRBJ2-7; no clear D gene. The CDR3 covers 18 residues. The V end lost 0 bases, the J end lost 0 bases, and 21 bases lay between the germline ends. Germline V gene data show CDR1 as DFQATT and CDR2 as SNEGSKA (reference sequence). The CDR3 region has the DNA TGCAGTGCTAGAGATTCATTGTTTGGGCGGCCAAGCTCCTACGAGCAGTACTTC. It yields the protein CSARDSLFGRPSSYEQYF.

This clonotype has ten or more counts. Here the CDR3 DNA reads TGTGCCAGCAGTTTGAGCCACCTACCGCCCCAGCATTTT. Its translation is CASSLSHLPPQHF. The rearrangement joins TRBV28 to TRBJ1-5; D remains ambiguous. The CDR3 has 13 amino acids. The V end was cut by 3 bases, the J end by 9 bases, with 12 bases between. CDR1 is MDHEN and CDR2 is SYDVKM in the germline V gene.

This clonotype has a count of ten or more. V and J are TRBV6-1 and TRBJ2-3; D gene ambiguous. V lost 4 bases to trimming and J lost 1 base, with 9 bases between them. The CDR3 loop spans 14 amino acids. In germline, CDR1 is MNHNS, CDR2 SASEGT. The CDR3, as DNA: TGTGCCAGCAGTGTCTGGTTCGGCACAGATACGCAGTATTTT. Protein: CASSVWFGTDTQYF.

This clonotype was seen many times. The V and J genes are TRBV4-3 and TRBJ1-2; D unresolved. Germline-derived CDR1 and CDR2 are LGHNA and YSLEER. The CDR3 contains 15 residues. With 0 bases removed from V and 7 bases from J, the gap between germline ends came to 15 bases. CDR3 residues: CASSQDNLGEGGYTF. The CDR3 nucleotides are TGCGCCAGCAGCCAAGATAACCTGGGTGAGGGTGGCTACACCTTC.

There are many counts of this clonotype. The chain joins TRBV27 to TRBJ2-5; a possible D gene is TRBD2 (6 bases). The CDR3 has 16 amino acids. V gave up 2 bases and J gave up 5 bases, with 18 bases separating them. Germline assignment: CDR1 MNHEY and CDR2 SMNVEV (reference sequence). CDR3 sequence: CASSLKARQGGETQYF. In DNA, the CDR3 is TGTGCCAGCAGTTTAAAGGCTCGGCAGGGAGGCGAGACCCAGTACTTC.

This chain links TRBV7-9 with TRBJ1-3; D is perhaps TRBD1 (5 bases). V lost 5 bases and J lost 2, with 16 bases in between. CDR1 and CDR2 from the germline V gene are SEHNR and FQNEAQ (reference sequence). The CDR3 length is 16 residues. CDR3 sequence: CASSPGPHGAGNTIYF. The CDR3 DNA is TGTGCCAGCAGCCCGGGACCGCACGGCGCTGGAAACACCATATATTTT.

The rearrangement links TRBV5-1 to TRBJ1-1, with D tentatively TRBD1 (5 bases). Germline assignment: CDR1 SGHRS and CDR2 YFSETQ. This CDR3 region has 14 residues. Between the trimmed V and J ends, which lost 0 bases and 6 bases, there was a span of 12 bases. The CDR3: CASSLGHGGAEAFF. DNA for the CDR3: TGCGCCAGCAGCTTGGGACACGGAGGGGCTGAAGCTTTCTTT.

The chain uses TRBV25-1 and TRBJ2-1; 8 bases align to TRBD1. CDR3 length: 14 residues. Germline assignment: CDR1 MGHDK and CDR2 SYGVNS. The J segment lost 9 bases and the V segment lost 3 bases, leaving 7 bases of the junction unmatched. The CDR3 reads CASSEDREFAEQFF. The CDR3 coding sequence is TGTGCCAGCAGTGAGGACAGGGAGTTCGCTGAGCAGTTCTTC.

This clonotype was seen many times. DNA for the CDR3: TGTGCCAGCAGCTTAGGAGGGTTTCAGGGCTTTGGCTATGGCTACACCTTC. This gives the protein CASSLGGFQGFGYGYTF. The chain uses TRBV7-8 and TRBJ1-2; D possibly corresponds to TRBD1 (5 bases). From germline, CDR1 is SGHVS and CDR2 FQNEAQ. The CDR3 contains 17 residues. Trimming left V 1 base short and J 4 bases short, with 19 bases between.

This clonotype was recorded many times. CDR3 amino acids: CASSPIRGLTGDEQFF. CDR3 nucleotide sequence: TGTGCCAGCAGCCCTATTCGGGGACTAACCGGCGATGAGCAGTTCTTC. The gene calls are TRBV6-2 or TRBV6-3 and TRBJ2-1; 7 positions agree with TRBD2. Germline CDR1 MNHEY, CDR2 SVGEGT. Unmatched junction bases numbered 16, after V lost 6 bases and J lost 8 bases. There are 16 residues in the CDR3.

This clonotype was counted ten times or more. V gene TRBV28 combines with J gene TRBJ2-2; D call uncertain. Per the germline V gene, CDR1 is MDHEN and CDR2 is SYDVKM. This CDR3 is built from 13 residues. Deletions cut 9 bases from V and 0 bases from J, with 8 bases between. CDR3 protein: CASKVTNTGELFF. CDR3 nucleotide sequence: TGTGCCAGTAAGGTCACGAACACCGGGGAGCTGTTTTTT.

This clonotype was detected ten times or more. The V gene is TRBV15, the J gene TRBJ2-1; no clear D. This CDR3 has 17 residues. Per the germline V gene, CDR1 is LNHNV and CDR2 is YYDKDF (reference sequence). Trimming left V 3 bases short and J 0 bases short, with 15 bases between. CDR3: CATSRKSPANSYNEQFF. In nucleotides, the CDR3 is TGTGCCACCAGCAGGAAAAGTCCGGCGAACTCCTACAATGAGCAGTTCTTC.

This clonotype was seen repeatedly, ten times or more. This sequence joins TRBV28 and TRBJ1-2; D is perhaps TRBD1 (5 bases). The CDR3 loop spans 12 amino acids. Trimming left V 5 bases short and J 4 bases short, with 8 bases between. CDR1 is MDHEN, CDR2 SYDVKM, per germline. The CDR3 DNA is TGTGCCAGCAGTCGGGGCTCCTATGGCTACACCTTC. This sequence encodes CASSRGSYGYTF.

The J gene is TRBJ2-2, the V gene TRBV3-1, with D perhaps matching TRBD2 (6 bases). The germline CDR1 and CDR2 sequences are LGHDT and YNNKEL (reference sequence). The CDR3 is made up of 19 amino acids. V lost 0 bases, J lost 1 base, and 18 bases lay in between. The CDR3 here is CASSQESWKGTRNTGELFF. CDR3 coding DNA: TGTGCCAGCAGCCAAGAAAGTTGGAAAGGGACTCGGAACACCGGGGAGCTGTTTTTT.

This clonotype was counted ten times or more. V gene TRBV5-1 combines with J gene TRBJ1-1; D may be TRBD1 (6 bases). The CDR3 spans 13 residues. V gave up 9 bases and J gave up 1 base, with 13 bases separating them. Germline V gene sequence: CDR1 SGHRS, CDR2 YFSETQ. The CDR3 bases are TGCGCCACCGCGACAGGTTCGAACACTGAAGCTTTCTTT. It yields the protein CATATGSNTEAFF.

At least ten counts were recorded for this clonotype. The chain uses TRBV30 and TRBJ2-7; D unclear. Germline V gene data show CDR1 as GTSNPN and CDR2 as SVGIG (reference sequence). The CDR3 loop spans 13 amino acids. Trimming took 0 bases from V and 5 from J, leaving 11 bases between them. CDR3: CAWSVRVVDEQYF. For the CDR3, the DNA is TGTGCCTGGAGTGTACGAGTTGTGGACGAGCAGTACTTC.

This clonotype came up many times. The CDR3: CASSRQGTANYGYTF. The CDR3 DNA is TGTGCCAGTTCCAGACAGGGCACAGCTAACTATGGCTACACCTTC. V usage is TRBV6-1 and J usage is TRBJ1-2, with 7 bases that match TRBD1. The CDR3 has 15 residues. Germline CDR1 is MNHNS and CDR2 is SASEGT. Trimming at V came to 9 bases and at J to 0 bases, leaving 10 bases not matched to a gene.

This clonotype appeared many times. The chain combines TRBV7-2 with TRBJ2-1, with 8 bases matching TRBD2. Germline V gene data show CDR1 as SGHTA and CDR2 as FQGNSA. J was trimmed by 4 bases and V by 4 bases; bases with no gene match: 6. This CDR3 is 15 amino acids long. The CDR3 DNA is TGTGCCAGCAGCTCCGACGGGAGGGGGTACAATGAGCAGTTCTTC. Its protein product is CASSSDGRGYNEQFF.

This clonotype occurred many times. The gene calls are TRBV3-1 and TRBJ1-1, with D uncertain. Germline CDR1 is LGHDT and CDR2 is YNNKEL (reference sequence). The CDR3 is 13 amino acids. With 4 bases removed from V and 3 bases from J, the gap between germline ends came to 9 bases. The CDR3 DNA follows: TGTGCCAGCAGCCGCCGGAGAGACACTGAAGCTTTCTTT. Protein product: CASSRRRDTEAFF.

This chain joins TRBV7-7 and TRBJ2-3, with D hard to call. The CDR3 covers 11 residues. Germline-derived CDR1 and CDR2 are SSHAT and FNYEAQ (reference sequence). Deletions cut 11 bases from V and 0 bases from J, with 6 bases between. The CDR3 spells CAVTSTDTQYF. The CDR3 region has the DNA TGTGCCGTGACTAGCACAGATACGCAGTATTTT.

CDR3 region: CASRFSEITDTQYF. DNA of the CDR3: TGTGCCAGCAGGTTCTCAGAAATCACAGATACGCAGTATTTT. The rearrangement links TRBV5-5 to TRBJ2-3, with D uncertain. Per germline, CDR1 SGHKS and CDR2 YYEKEE (reference sequence). The CDR3 is 14 amino acids. Trimming took off 5 bases at V and 2 bases at J, with 12 bases between the two ends.

This clonotype was counted at least ten times. The J gene is TRBJ2-1, the V gene TRBV7-9; D uncertain. The CDR3 length is 12 residues. Trimming pared 6 bases from V and 6 bases from J, leaving 9 bases between. From germline, CDR1 is SEHNR and CDR2 FQNEAQ (reference sequence). The DNA of the CDR3 is TGTGCCAGCAGATGGGTCTCCAATGAGCAGTTCTTC. Protein product: CASRWVSNEQFF. Looking up the rest from reference TRBV7-9 and TRBJ2-1 gives the full variable domain: DTGVSQNPRHKITKRGQNVTFRCDPISEHNRLYWYRQTLGQGPEFLTYFQNEAQLEKSRLLSDRFSAERPKGSFSTLEIQRTEQGDSAMYLCASRWVSNEQFFGPGTRLTVL.

With respect to this clonotype: Here the CDR3 omits its conserved ending phenylalanine or tryptophan, so a read error is the likely source. The chain joins TRBV5-1 to TRBJ2-7, with 8 bases identical to TRBD2. Losses at the gene ends were 0 bases for V and 0 bases for J; bases not matched to a gene: 2. Germline CDR1 SGHRS, CDR2 YFSETQ. The CDR3 runs to 15 residues. DNA for the CDR3: TGCGCCAGCAGCTTGGGGGGGACTAGCTCCTACGAGCAGTACTTA. This codes for CASSLGGTSSYEQYL.

This clonotype was detected ten times or more. The genes are TRBV7-8 and TRBJ2-1; TRBD2 agrees at 9 bases. Germline lookup yields CDR1 SGHVS and CDR2 FQNEAQ. Unmatched junction bases numbered 10, after V lost 2 bases and J lost 8 bases. This CDR3 is 16 amino acids long. The CDR3 DNA reads TGTGCCAGCAGCTTATGGGGCCGGGAGCGGGGGGATGAGCAGTTCTTC. Translated, it gives CASSLWGRERGDEQFF.